Listed below are T cell receptor beta chains from one sample, sequenced in a study of post-analysis software for immune sequencing data. TCRdb called the PCR reads again in MiXCR, with one record for every CDR3 protein. The sample holds about 820,000 distinct CDR3 sequences; around 50% are singletons and the top ten take roughly 4.4%. Source material: blood. The receptors were sampled from a girl under 18 with multiple sclerosis. Each CDR3 is given with its conserved first and last residue. D genes are given only for firm matches. Part of the rows lack a size; the others show once, few, many or a class for expanded clones.

.	TRBV7-9	TRBJ2-7	.	TGTGCCAGCAGTATAGATCCGATCGACGAGCAGTACTTC	CASSIDPIDEQYF
.	TRBV5-1	TRBJ2-7	TRBD1	TGCGCCAGCAGCCAGGACAGGGGACTACTAACCTACGAGCAGTACTTC	CASSQDRGLLTYEQYF
few	TRBV12-3/TRBV12-4	TRBJ1-1	.	TGTGCCAGCAGTTTTGAGCCGAACACTGAAGCTTTCTTT	CASSFEPNTEAFF
.	TRBV6-5	TRBJ2-7	.	TGTGCCAGCAGTTACTTCGACGAGCAGTACTTC	CASSYFDEQYF
.	TRBV20-1	TRBJ1-5	.	TGCAGTGCCCAAGACAGGACTCCCCATCAGCCCCAGCATTTT	CSAQDRTPHQPQHF
.	TRBV19	TRBJ2-2	TRBD2	TGTGCCAGCCGGGCCCGCGGGACTACACCCGGGGAGCTGTTTTTT	CASRARGTTPGELFF
.	TRBV29-1	TRBJ2-1	TRBD2	TGCAGCGTTGTAGGACTAGCGGGGGACTACAATGAGCAGTTCTTC	CSVVGLAGDYNEQFF
.	TRBV27	TRBJ2-5	TRBD1	TGTGCCAGCAGTTGGGACAGCCTGAGTTCTGAGGAGACCCAGTACTTC	CASSWDSLSSEETQYF
.	TRBV5-1	TRBJ2-1	.	TGCGCCAGCACCTCGACAGTCTCCTACAATGAGCAGTTCTTC	CASTSTVSYNEQFF
.	TRBV5-1	TRBJ1-1	.	TGCGCCAGCAGCCGCCCGGCCTTTGAAGCTTTCTTT	CASSRPAFEAFF
.	TRBV11-1	TRBJ2-7	.	TGTGCCAGCAGGAGTATCACCTACGAGCAGTACTTC	CASRSITYEQYF
.	TRBV19	TRBJ2-5	TRBD1	TGTGCCAGTAGTACCCGACAGGGTCGGGAGACCCAGTACTTC	CASSTRQGRETQYF
.	TRBV29-1	TRBJ2-7	.	TGCAGCGTTGTGACATTGGATAGCTCCTACGAGCAGTACTTC	CSVVTLDSSYEQYF
.	TRBV9	TRBJ2-1	.	TGTGCCAGCAGCGTATCGGGGGTTGTGAGCAATGAGCAGTTCTTC	CASSVSGVVSNEQFF
.	TRBV5-5	TRBJ2-4	.	TGTGCCAGCAGCTTGGGTGGGGTATCGGCGTGGAACATTCAGTACTTC	CASSLGGVSAWNIQYF
.	TRBV6-5	TRBJ2-7	.	TGTGCCAGCAGTTACTCGATCCAGGGGCAAAGCAACGAGCAGTACTTC	CASSYSIQGQSNEQYF
.	TRBV20-1	TRBJ2-1	.	TGCAGTGCTAGCCTAGAGGGTGAGCAGTTCTTC	CSASLEGEQFF
few	TRBV10-3	TRBJ2-5	TRBD2	TGTGCCATCAGTGAGAGTGGGTTAAGCGGGGGGCCTCGATGGACCCAGTACTTC	CAISESGLSGGPRWTQYF
few	TRBV7-9	TRBJ2-7	.	TGTGCCACCATTAGGAGCAACGAGCAGTACTTC	CATIRSNEQYF
many	TRBV6-4	TRBJ2-1	TRBD2	TGTGCCAGCAGTAAAGGGACTAGCGGGAGCGATGAGCAGTTCTTC	CASSKGTSGSDEQFF
.	TRBV29-1	TRBJ2-7	.	TGCAGCGCGATAGCGGACTCCTATGGGCAGTACTTC	CSAIADSYGQYF
.	TRBV6-1	TRBJ1-2	.	TGTGCCAGCAGTGAGACCGGGACCTATGGCTACACCTTC	CASSETGTYGYTF